These 21 T cell receptor beta chains were all obtained from the same sample, sequenced in a study of shared clonotypes between healthy human individuals. The data were produced by immunoSEQ multiplex PCR, yet TCRdb's version contains in-frame clones alone and is incomplete. The table shows over a million clones, with 70% to 80% occurring only once. Input material: memory CD4+ T cells from PBMCs. Described subset: CD45RA-negative fraction. Receptor source: a young man in good health. Some clones in this sample may be carry-over from other donors' samples.

V is TRBV2 and J is TRBJ2-1, with no clear D. Germline CDR1 is SNHLY and CDR2 is FYNNEI. This CDR3 is 15 amino acids long. V was pared by 2 bases and J by 10 bases, with 18 bases between. CDR3 protein: CASSELPGTDGEQFF. The CDR3, as DNA: TGTGCCAGCAGTGAACTACCCGGTACGGACGGCGAGCAGTTCTTC.

The chain couples TRBV7-8 to TRBJ1-1; D unclear. The CDR3 spans 14 residues. The V gene lost 4 bases and the J gene lost 1 base, with 10 bases spanning the gap. Germline assignment: CDR1 SGHVS and CDR2 FQNEAQ. CDR3 DNA: TGTGCCAGCAGCTCCCAGACCGGGAACACTGAAGCTTTCTTT. Translating it yields CASSSQTGNTEAFF.

The chain carries TRBV5-1 and TRBJ2-5, with 12 positions matching TRBD2. The germline V gene has CDR1 SGHRS and CDR2 YFSETQ. CDR3 length equals 19 residues. After removal of 4 bases from V and 1 base from J, the junction contained 14 bases not matched to a gene. CDR3 nucleotides: TGCGCCAGCAGCCCCGGGACTAGCGGGCACCCGAGGTTCCAAGAGACCCAGTACTTC. Residues: CASSPGTSGHPRFQETQYF.

This chain uses TRBV30 with TRBJ2-6, with D unresolved. V was clipped by 3 bases and J by 4 bases, with 16 bases between them. Germline-derived CDR1 and CDR2 are GTSNPN and SVGIG (reference sequence). CDR3 size: 16 residues. CDR3 DNA sequence: TGTGCCTGGAGCGAGATAGTGGTAAGAGGGGCCAACGTCCTGACTTTC. It encodes CAWSEIVVRGANVLTF.

The chain has TRBV5-4 and TRBJ2-3; tentatively, D is TRBD1 or TRBD2 (7 bases each). Germline V gene sequence: CDR1 SGHNT, CDR2 YYREEE (reference sequence). CDR3 length equals 16 residues. The ends were cut back, 4 bases at V and 2 bases at J, with 17 bases in the middle. This chain's CDR3 is CASSPGGGVTTDTQYF. The DNA of the CDR3 is TGTGCCAGCAGCCCAGGGGGAGGGGTCACCACAGATACGCAGTATTTT.

The chain has TRBV9 and TRBJ2-2, with 11 bases identical to TRBD2. CDR1 SGDLS and CDR2 YYNGEE come from the germline V gene. The J segment lost 4 bases and the V segment lost 1 base, leaving 3 bases of the junction unmatched. This CDR3 has 16 amino acids. CDR3 in amino acids: CASSVLAGGGTGELFF. CDR3 sequence (DNA): TGTGCCAGCAGCGTATTAGCGGGAGGGGGCACCGGGGAGCTGTTTTTT. Filled out from reference TRBV9 and TRBJ2-2, the complete variable domain reads DSGVTQTPKHLITATGQRVTLRCSPRSGDLSVYWYQQSLDQGLQFLIQYYNGEERAKGNILERFSAQQFPDLHSELNLSSLELGDSALYFCASSVLAGGGTGELFFGEGSRLTVL.

The V gene is TRBV2, the J gene TRBJ2-1, with no clear D. Germline lookup yields CDR1 SNHLY and CDR2 FYNNEI. Trimming left V 9 bases short and J 2 bases short, with 8 bases between. CDR3 length: 12 amino acids. DNA for the CDR3: TGTGCCAGTAGGCTAGCCTACAATGAGCAGTTCTTC. Amino acids: CASRLAYNEQFF.

This clone was counted a few times. V and J are TRBV4-2 and TRBJ1-1; a possible D gene is TRBD1 (6 bases). The V gene's germline CDR1 is LGHNA and CDR2 YNFKEQ. The CDR3 is 16 residues long. The V end lost 1 base, the J end lost 10 bases, and 22 bases lay between the germline ends. CDR3 sequence: CASSQGQEQGKKGAFF. The CDR3 nucleotides read TGTGCCAGCAGCCAAGGGCAGGAACAGGGAAAGAAGGGAGCTTTCTTT.

This chain links TRBV7-8 with TRBJ1-1; a possible D gene is TRBD1 (5 bases). Deletions cut 5 bases from V and 0 bases from J, with 22 bases between. This CDR3 is 18 amino acids long. Germline CDR1 reads SGHVS; CDR2 reads FQNEAQ. This chain's CDR3 is CASSPQNVGPLMNTEAFF. The CDR3 region has the DNA TGTGCCAGCAGCCCGCAAAACGTGGGACCGCTAATGAACACTGAAGCTTTCTTT.

The chain employs TRBV29-1 and TRBJ2-5; TRBD2 might be the D (6 bases). Germline V lookup: CDR1 SQVTM, CDR2 ANQGSEA. The V end lost 0 bases, the J end lost 11 bases, and 13 bases lay between the germline ends. This CDR3 comprises 12 residues. The CDR3 loop reads CSVEDTGGKQYF. The CDR3 coding sequence is TGCAGCGTTGAAGACACAGGAGGGAAGCAGTACTTC.

The chain has TRBV7-2 and TRBJ2-1, with D perhaps matching TRBD2 (6 bases). The V end lost 5 bases, the J end lost 9 bases, and 11 bases lay between the germline ends. CDR3 size: 12 residues. Germline CDR1 is SGHTA and CDR2 is FQGNSA. CDR3 DNA sequence: TGTGCCAGCAGCCGGGGGTCCGGTGAGCAGTTCTTC. As protein: CASSRGSGEQFF.

There are a few counts of this clone. The gene calls are TRBV14 and TRBJ1-2; no firm D call. Germline assignment: CDR1 SGHDN and CDR2 FVKESK. CDR3 length: 17 residues. V lost 1 base to trimming and J lost 5 bases, with 20 bases between them. The CDR3 sequence: CASSQVTFRSSGYGYTF. CDR3 coding DNA: TGTGCCAGCAGCCAAGTAACATTCCGGAGTTCCGGGTATGGCTACACCTTC.

There are a few counts of this clone. The chain uses TRBV6-1 and TRBJ1-2; D perhaps matches TRBD1 (6 bases). The germline V gene encodes CDR1 MNHNS and CDR2 SASEGT. The CDR3 has 17 residues. Trimming shortened V by 4 bases and J by 2 bases, and 20 bases separated the two germline ends. The CDR3 nucleotides are TGTGCCAGCAGTGGCCCGCCGAGGACAGTGAGGAACTATGGCTACACCTTC. Translated, it gives CASSGPPRTVRNYGYTF.

This clone was seen a few times. Within the sample, other DNA sequences also encode this same CDR3. J is TRBJ2-1 and V is TRBV11-3; D might be TRBD2 (5 bases). The V gene's germline CDR1 is SGHNT and CDR2 YENEEA. Trimming took off 1 base at V and 10 bases at J, with 14 bases between the two ends. This CDR3 is 14 amino acids long. The CDR3 DNA reads as TGTGCCAGCAGCTTAGGGAGGAGTAGTGACGAGCAGTTCTTC. This codes for CASSLGRSSDEQFF.

In DNA, the CDR3 is TGTGCCAGCACCGCGGGCCCGTCGCTATACAATGAGCAGTTCTTC. Translation: CASTAGPSLYNEQFF. The chain links TRBV11-2 to TRBJ2-1; D is possibly TRBD2 (5 bases). CDR1 is SGHAT and CDR2 is FQNNGV in the germline V gene. Trimming shortened V by 7 bases and J by 4 bases, and 17 bases separated the two germline ends. The CDR3 is 15 amino acids.

Comment on this clone: With only one base between it and a far larger clone, this is likely a read error. This chain uses TRBV11-1 with TRBJ1-5; no firm D call. Germline CDR1 and CDR2: SGHAT and FQDESV (reference sequence). This CDR3 contains 12 residues. Trimming took off 4 bases at V and 4 bases at J, with 5 bases between the two ends. CDR3 coding DNA: TGTGCCAGCAGCTCGGATAATCAGCCCCAGCATTTT. It encodes CASSSDNQPQHF.

The chain joins TRBV5-1 to TRBJ2-7; D may be TRBD2 (5 bases). CDR1 is SGHRS, CDR2 YFSETQ, per germline. The CDR3 has 14 residues. Deletions cut 1 base from V and 1 base from J, with 9 bases between. Written as DNA, the CDR3 is TGCGCCAGCAGCTTGCTTCGGGATTCCTACGAGCAGTACTTC. Amino acids: CASSLLRDSYEQYF.

This CDR3 is CASSLGGLTELNEKLFF. CDR3 nucleotides: TGTGCCAGCAGCTTAGGTGGTTTGACAGAACTAAATGAAAAACTGTTTTTT. The chain uses TRBV7-9 and TRBJ1-4, with TRBD1 as a possible D gene (5 bases). V dropped 1 base and J dropped 5 bases, with 17 bases sitting between them. This CDR3 region has 17 residues. CDR1 and CDR2 from the germline V gene are SEHNR and FQNEAQ (reference sequence).

The gene calls are TRBV28 and TRBJ1-5; maybe TRBD1 (5 bases). There are 15 residues in the CDR3. Germline CDR1 MDHEN, CDR2 SYDVKM. Trimming removed 3 bases from V and 5 bases from J, with 14 bases in between. CDR3: CASSFGETAYQPQHF. For the CDR3, the DNA is TGTGCCAGCAGTTTTGGTGAGACAGCGTATCAGCCCCAGCATTTT.

This rearrangement joins TRBV4-3 to TRBJ2-3; 9 bases are shared with TRBD1. CDR3 length: 14 amino acids. In germline, CDR1 is LGHNA, CDR2 YSLEER. The ends lost 4 bases at V and 4 bases at J; junction bases unmatched: 3. This CDR3 reads CASSRRQGADTQYF. CDR3 nucleotides: TGCGCCAGCAGCCGCCGACAGGGGGCAGATACGCAGTATTTT.

J is TRBJ1-5 and V is TRBV28, with unresolved D. The CDR3 spans 16 residues. V lost 1 base and J 1 base, leaving 11 bases between the germline ends. Germline assignment: CDR1 MDHEN and CDR2 SYDVKM. CDR3 sequence reads: CASSLFRPQSNQPQHF. CDR3 bases: TGTGCCAGCAGTTTATTCAGGCCTCAGAGCAATCAGCCCCAGCATTTT.